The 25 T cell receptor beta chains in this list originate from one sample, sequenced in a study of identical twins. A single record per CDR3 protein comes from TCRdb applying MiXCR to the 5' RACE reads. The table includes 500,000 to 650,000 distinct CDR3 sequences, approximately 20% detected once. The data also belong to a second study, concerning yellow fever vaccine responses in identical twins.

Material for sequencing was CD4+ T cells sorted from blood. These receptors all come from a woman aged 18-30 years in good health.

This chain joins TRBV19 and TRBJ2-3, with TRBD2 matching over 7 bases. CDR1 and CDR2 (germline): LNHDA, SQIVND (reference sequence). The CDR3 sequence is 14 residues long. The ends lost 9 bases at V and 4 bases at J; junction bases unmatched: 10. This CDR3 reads CASSATSGADTQYF. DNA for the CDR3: TGTGCCAGCAGTGCCACAAGCGGGGCAGATACGCAGTATTTT.

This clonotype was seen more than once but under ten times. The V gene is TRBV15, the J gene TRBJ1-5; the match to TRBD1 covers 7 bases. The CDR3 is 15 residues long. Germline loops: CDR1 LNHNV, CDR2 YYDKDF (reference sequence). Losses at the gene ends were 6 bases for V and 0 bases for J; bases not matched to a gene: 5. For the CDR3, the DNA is TGTGCCACCAGTCAGGGACAGTATAGCAATCAGCCCCAGCATTTT. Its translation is CATSQGQYSNQPQHF.

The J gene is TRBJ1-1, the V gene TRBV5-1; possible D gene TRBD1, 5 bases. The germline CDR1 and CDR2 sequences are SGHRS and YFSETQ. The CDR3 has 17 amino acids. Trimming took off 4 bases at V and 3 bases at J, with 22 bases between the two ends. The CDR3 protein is CASSALPRGDSDTEAFF. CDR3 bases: TGCGCCAGCAGCGCACTGCCTCGGGGGGATTCGGACACTGAAGCTTTCTTT. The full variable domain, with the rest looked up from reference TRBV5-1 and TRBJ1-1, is KAGVTQTPRYLIKTRGQQVTLSCSPISGHRSVSWYQQTPGQGLQFLFEYFSETQRNKGNFPGRFSGRQFSNSRSEMNVSTLELGDSALYLCASSALPRGDSDTEAFFGQGTRLTVV.

The CDR3 loop is CASSEAQGRYTEAFF. The DNA for the CDR3 is TGTGCCAGCAGTGAAGCTCAGGGTCGGTACACTGAAGCTTTCTTT. The chain has TRBV2 and TRBJ1-1; TRBD1 is a possible D gene (5 bases). With 0 bases removed from V and 3 bases from J, the gap between germline ends came to 11 bases. The CDR3 has 15 amino acids. From germline, CDR1 is SNHLY and CDR2 FYNNEI. Full variable domain (missing parts from reference TRBV2 and TRBJ1-1): EPEVTQTPSHQVTQMGQEVILRCVPISNHLYFYWYRQILGQKVEFLVSFYNNEISEKSEIFDDQFSVERPDGSNFTLKIRSTKLEDSAMYFCASSEAQGRYTEAFFGQGTRLTVV.

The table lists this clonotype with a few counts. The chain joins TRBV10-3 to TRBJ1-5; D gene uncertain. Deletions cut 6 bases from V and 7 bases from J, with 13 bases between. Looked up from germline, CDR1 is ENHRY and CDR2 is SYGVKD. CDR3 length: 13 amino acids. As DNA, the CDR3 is TGTGCCATCAGCGACTCAGTGGGACAGCCCCAGCATTTT. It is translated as CAISDSVGQPQHF.

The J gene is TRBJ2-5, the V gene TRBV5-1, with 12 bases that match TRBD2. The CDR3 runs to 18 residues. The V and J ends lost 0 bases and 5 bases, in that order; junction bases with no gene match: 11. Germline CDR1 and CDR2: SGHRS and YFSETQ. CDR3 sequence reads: CASSLAPLAGGVRETQYF. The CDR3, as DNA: TGCGCCAGCAGCTTGGCCCCTCTAGCGGGAGGGGTGCGGGAGACCCAGTACTTC. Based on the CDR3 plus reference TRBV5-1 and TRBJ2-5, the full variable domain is KAGVTQTPRYLIKTRGQQVTLSCSPISGHRSVSWYQQTPGQGLQFLFEYFSETQRNKGNFPGRFSGRQFSNSRSEMNVSTLELGDSALYLCASSLAPLAGGVRETQYFGPGTRLLVL.

The CDR3 DNA sequence: TGTGCCAGCAGTGATGGGGCGAATAGCGGGAGGGTTTCTGAGCAGTTCTTC. The encoded protein is CASSDGANSGRVSEQFF. The chain has TRBV6-1 and TRBJ2-1; the match to TRBD2 covers 11 bases. Germline CDR1 and CDR2: MNHNS and SASEGT. Trimming cost V 3 bases and J 9 bases; bases outside gene matches: 13. This CDR3 is 17 amino acids long.

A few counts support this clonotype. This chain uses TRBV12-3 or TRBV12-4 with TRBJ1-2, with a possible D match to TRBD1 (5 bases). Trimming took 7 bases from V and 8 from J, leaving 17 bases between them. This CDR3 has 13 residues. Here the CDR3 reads CASTFGGVYGYTF. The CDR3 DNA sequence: TGTGCCAGCACCTTCGGAGGGGTTTACGGCTACACCTTC.

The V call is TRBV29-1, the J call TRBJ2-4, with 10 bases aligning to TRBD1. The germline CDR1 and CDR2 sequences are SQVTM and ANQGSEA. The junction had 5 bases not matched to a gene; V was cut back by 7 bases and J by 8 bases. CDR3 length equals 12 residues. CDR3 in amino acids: CSGGTGVDIQYF. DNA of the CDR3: TGCAGCGGGGGGACAGGGGTAGACATTCAGTACTTC.

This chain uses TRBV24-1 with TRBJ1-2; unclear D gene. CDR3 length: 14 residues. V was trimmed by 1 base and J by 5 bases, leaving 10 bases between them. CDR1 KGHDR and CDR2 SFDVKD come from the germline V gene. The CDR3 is CATSDFNTAYGYTF. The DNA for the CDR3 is TGTGCCACCAGTGATTTCAACACCGCTTATGGCTACACCTTC.

CDR3: CASSLMGGRSNQPQHF. Here the CDR3 DNA reads TGTGCCAGCAGTTTAATGGGGGGCAGGAGCAATCAGCCCCAGCATTTT. This chain uses TRBV28 with TRBJ1-5; D may be TRBD1 (6 bases). CDR3 length: 16 amino acids. V gave up 2 bases and J gave up 1 base, with 12 bases separating them. Germline V CDR1 and CDR2: MDHEN, SYDVKM.

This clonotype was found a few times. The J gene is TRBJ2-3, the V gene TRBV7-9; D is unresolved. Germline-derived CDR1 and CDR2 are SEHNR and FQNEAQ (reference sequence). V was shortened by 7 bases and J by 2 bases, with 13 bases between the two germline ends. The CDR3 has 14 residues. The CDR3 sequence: CASTLTRSTDTQYF. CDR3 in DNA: TGTGCCAGCACCCTTACTCGGTCCACAGATACGCAGTATTTT.

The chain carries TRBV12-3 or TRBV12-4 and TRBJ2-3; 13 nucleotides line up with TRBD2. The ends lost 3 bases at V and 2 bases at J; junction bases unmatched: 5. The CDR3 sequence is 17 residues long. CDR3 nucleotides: TGTGCCAGCAGTTTGCCCGGGACTAGCGGGATCACAGATACGCAGTATTTT. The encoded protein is CASSLPGTSGITDTQYF.

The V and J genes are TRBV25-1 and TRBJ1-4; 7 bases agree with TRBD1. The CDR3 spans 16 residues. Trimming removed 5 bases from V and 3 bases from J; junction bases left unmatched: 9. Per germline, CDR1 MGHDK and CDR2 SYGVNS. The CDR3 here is CASSNQGEIANEKLFF. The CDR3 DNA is TGTGCCAGCAGTAACCAGGGGGAGATAGCTAATGAAAAACTGTTTTTT.

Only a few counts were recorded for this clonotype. CDR3: CASSPRDRVYNEQFF. The CDR3 nucleotides are TGTGCCAGCAGTCCCCGGGACAGGGTTTACAATGAGCAGTTCTTC. The rearrangement joins TRBV12-3 or TRBV12-4 to TRBJ2-1; 9 bases are a match to TRBD1. The CDR3 totals 15 residues. The V segment lost 5 bases and the J segment 4 bases; nucleotides outside the gene matches: 6.

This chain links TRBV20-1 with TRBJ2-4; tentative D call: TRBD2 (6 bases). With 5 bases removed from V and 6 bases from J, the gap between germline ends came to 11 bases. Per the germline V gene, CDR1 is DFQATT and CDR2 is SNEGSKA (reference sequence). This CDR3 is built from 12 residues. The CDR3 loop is CSALIGGNIQYF. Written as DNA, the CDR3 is TGCAGTGCTCTCATCGGGGGAAACATTCAGTACTTC.

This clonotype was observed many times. The CDR3 DNA reads as TGTGCCAGCATTAGGACAGGGTCTGATCGCGGCTACACCTTC. This translates into CASIRTGSDRGYTF. This rearrangement joins TRBV6-2 or TRBV6-3 to TRBJ1-2, with 8 positions matching TRBD1. V was pared by 7 bases and J by 8 bases, with 12 bases of the junction left unmatched. CDR1 is MNHEY, CDR2 SVGEGT, per germline. This CDR3 is 14 amino acids long.

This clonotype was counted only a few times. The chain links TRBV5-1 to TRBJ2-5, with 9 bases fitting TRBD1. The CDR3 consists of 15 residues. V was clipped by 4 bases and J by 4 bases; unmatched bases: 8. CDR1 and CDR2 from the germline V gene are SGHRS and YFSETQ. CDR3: CASSAGQGLRETQYF. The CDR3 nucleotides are TGCGCCAGCAGCGCGGGACAGGGTTTGCGAGAGACCCAGTACTTC.

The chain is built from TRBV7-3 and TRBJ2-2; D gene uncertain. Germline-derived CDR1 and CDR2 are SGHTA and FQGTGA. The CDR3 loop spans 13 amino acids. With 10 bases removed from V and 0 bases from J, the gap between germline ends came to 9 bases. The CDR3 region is CAIQLSNTGELFF. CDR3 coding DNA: TGTGCCATCCAGCTATCGAACACCGGGGAGCTGTTTTTT.

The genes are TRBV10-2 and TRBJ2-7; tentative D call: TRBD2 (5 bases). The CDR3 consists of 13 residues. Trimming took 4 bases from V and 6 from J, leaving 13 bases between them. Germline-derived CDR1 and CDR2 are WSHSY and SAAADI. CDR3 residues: CASSVMGAAEQYV. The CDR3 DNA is TGCGCCAGCAGTGTTATGGGAGCGGCCGAGCAGTACGTC.

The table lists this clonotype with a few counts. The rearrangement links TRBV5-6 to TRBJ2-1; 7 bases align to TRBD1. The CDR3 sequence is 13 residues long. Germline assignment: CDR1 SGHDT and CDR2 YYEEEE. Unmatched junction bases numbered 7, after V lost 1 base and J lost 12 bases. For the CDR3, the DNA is TGTGCCAGCAGCTTGAAAGGGGGCAGGGGGCAGTTCTTC. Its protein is CASSLKGGRGQFF.

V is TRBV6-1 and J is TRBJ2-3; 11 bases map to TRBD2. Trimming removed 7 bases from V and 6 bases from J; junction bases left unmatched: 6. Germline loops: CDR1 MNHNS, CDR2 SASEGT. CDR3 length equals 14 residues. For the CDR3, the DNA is TGTGCCAGCAAGATGGGGACTAGCGGTGATACGCAGTATTTT. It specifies CASKMGTSGDTQYF.

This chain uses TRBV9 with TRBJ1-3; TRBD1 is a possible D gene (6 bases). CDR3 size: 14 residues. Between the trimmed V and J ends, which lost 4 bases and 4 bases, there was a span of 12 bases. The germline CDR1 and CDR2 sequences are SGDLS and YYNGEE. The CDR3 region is CASSLQGRGNTIYF. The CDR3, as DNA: TGTGCCAGCAGCCTTCAGGGGAGGGGAAACACCATATATTTT. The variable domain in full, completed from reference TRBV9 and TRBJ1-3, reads DSGVTQTPKHLITATGQRVTLRCSPRSGDLSVYWYQQSLDQGLQFLIQYYNGEERAKGNILERFSAQQFPDLHSELNLSSLELGDSALYFCASSLQGRGNTIYFGEGSWLTVV.

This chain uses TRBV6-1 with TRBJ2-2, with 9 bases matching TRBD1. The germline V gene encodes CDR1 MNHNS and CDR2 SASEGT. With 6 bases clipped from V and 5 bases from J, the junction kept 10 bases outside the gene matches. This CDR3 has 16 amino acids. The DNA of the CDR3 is TGTGCCAGCAGCCATCTCGGGACAGGGCTAACCGGGGAGCTGTTTTTT. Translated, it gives CASSHLGTGLTGELFF.

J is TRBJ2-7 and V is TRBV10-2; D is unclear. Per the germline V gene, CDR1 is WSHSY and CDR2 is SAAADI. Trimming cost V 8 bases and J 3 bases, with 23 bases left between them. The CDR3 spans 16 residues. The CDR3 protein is CASLRQVRAKDYEQYF. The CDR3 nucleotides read TGCGCCAGCCTCCGCCAAGTTCGAGCAAAAGACTACGAGCAGTACTTC.